This T cell receptor beta chain was recovered during a study of PD-1 blockade in classical Hodgkin lymphoma. Across the whole study: Patients had nivolumab dosed at 3 mg/kg, delivered intravenously every 2 weeks.

The table came from immunoSEQ multiplex PCR; TCRdb's copy has only in-frame clones and leaves some out. The repertoire holds more than 95,000 clones, with roughly 87% as singletons. Between the trimmed V and J ends, which lost 2 bases and 0 bases, there was a span of 7 bases. This CDR3 contains 14 residues. Germline values: CDR1 MNHNY, CDR2 SVGAGI (reference sequence). Stated time point: cycle 4 day 1 (C4D1), after more than five weeks of nivolumab. Patients all relapsed after autologous stem cell transplantation, and there was variation in brentuximab vedotin exposure. The receptor's source is a human donor with classical Hodgkin lymphoma. The chain links TRBV6-6 to TRBJ1-1; D ambiguous. The material was peripheral blood mononuclear cells (PBMCs), obtained before the fourth cycle of nivolumab. In DNA, the CDR3 is TGTGCCAGCAGTTACAGGGTTGTGAACACTGAAGCTTTCTTT. This encodes CASSYRVVNTEAFF.